Listed here are 2 T cell receptor beta chains from one sample, sequenced in a study of blood T cell repertoires in COVID-19. Clones were read by immunoSEQ multiplex PCR, and TCRdb kept only the in-frame ones, dropping some. The table includes 200,000 to 250,000 clones, around 86% detected once. The specimen sequenced was peripheral blood. These receptors came from an elderly woman with COVID-19, enrolled during active disease.

The chain is built from TRBV28 and TRBJ2-7, with a possible D match to TRBD2 (5 bases). From germline, CDR1 is MDHEN and CDR2 SYDVKM. Trimming took 8 bases from V and 1 from J, leaving 6 bases between them. The CDR3 length is 11 residues. The CDR3: CASGSSYEQYF. Written as DNA, the CDR3 is TGTGCCAGCGGGAGTTCCTACGAGCAGTACTTC.

This clone was counted once. The chain uses TRBV30 and TRBJ2-5; 10 positions match TRBD2. Germline CDR1 and CDR2: GTSNPN and SVGIG (reference sequence). The CDR3 covers 15 residues. V trimming: 3 bases; J trimming: 5 bases; junction bases outside the gene matches: 9. In DNA, the CDR3 is TGTGCCTGGAGCGCTCCCACTAGCGGGGCGGAGACCCAGTACTTC. Translated: CAWSAPTSGAETQYF.